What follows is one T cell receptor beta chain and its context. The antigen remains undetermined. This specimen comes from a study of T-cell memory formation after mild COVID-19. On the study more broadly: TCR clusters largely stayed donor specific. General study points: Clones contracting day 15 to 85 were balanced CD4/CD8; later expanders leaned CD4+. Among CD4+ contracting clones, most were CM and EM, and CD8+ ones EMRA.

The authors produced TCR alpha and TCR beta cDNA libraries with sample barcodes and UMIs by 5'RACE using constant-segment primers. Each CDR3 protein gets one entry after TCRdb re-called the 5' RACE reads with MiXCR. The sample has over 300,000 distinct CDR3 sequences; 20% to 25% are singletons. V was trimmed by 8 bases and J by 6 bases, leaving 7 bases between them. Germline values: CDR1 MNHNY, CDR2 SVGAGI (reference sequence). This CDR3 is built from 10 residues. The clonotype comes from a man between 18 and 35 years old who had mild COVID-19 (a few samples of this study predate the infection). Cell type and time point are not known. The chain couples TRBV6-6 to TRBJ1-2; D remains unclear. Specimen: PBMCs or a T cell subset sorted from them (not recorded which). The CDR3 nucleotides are TGTGCCAGCTACGGGGATGGCTACACCTTC. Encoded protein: CASYGDGYTF.